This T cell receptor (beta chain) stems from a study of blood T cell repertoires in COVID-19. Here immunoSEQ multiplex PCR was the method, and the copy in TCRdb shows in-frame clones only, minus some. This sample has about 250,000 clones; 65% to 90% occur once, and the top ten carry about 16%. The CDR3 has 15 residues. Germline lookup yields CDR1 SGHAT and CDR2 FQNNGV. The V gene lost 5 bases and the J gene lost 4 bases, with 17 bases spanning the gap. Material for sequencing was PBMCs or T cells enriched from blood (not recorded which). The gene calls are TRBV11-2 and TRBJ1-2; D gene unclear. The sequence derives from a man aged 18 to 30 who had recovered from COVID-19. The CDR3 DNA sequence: TGTGCCAGCAGCCCTCCGCAACAGTCGCGCTATGGCTACACCTTC. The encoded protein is CASSPPQQSRYGYTF.